This T cell receptor (beta chain) came from a study of blood T cells in healthy people across ages. The CDR3 runs 14 residues. The V end lost 7 bases, the J end lost 1 base, and 12 bases lay between the germline ends. The second PCR ran about 6 to 12 cycles with a sample-barcoded 5' primer and J-beta primers. From the 5' RACE reads, TCRdb called clonotypes with MiXCR, one entry per CDR3 protein. This table holds under 950,000 distinct CDR3 sequences, 22% found once. The study, taken as a whole, reports: Diversity estimates drawn from one million T cells were deemed underestimates. Long-lived and aged donors differed, with more naive CD4+ cells and higher diversity in the long-lived.

Comment on this clonotype: Its antigen is still unknown.

Every donor gave 8.5 to 10 milliliters of peripheral blood. The sequenced sample consisted of blood. V is TRBV12-3 or TRBV12-4 and J is TRBJ2-3; D is tentatively TRBD1 or TRBD2 (5 bases each). The TCR comes from a man between 65 and 85 years old in good health. For the CDR3, the DNA is TGTGCCAGCATACTAGGGGCGGGCACAGATACGCAGTATTTT. The encoded protein is CASILGAGTDTQYF.